Presented here are 28 T cell receptor beta chains from one specimen sequenced in a study of OX40 agonist ivuxolimab in advanced cancers. TCRdb's copy holds only in-frame clones and misses some; the assay was immunoSEQ multiplex PCR. The data contain more than 80,000 clones, 94% of them singletons. The source was CD4+ or CD8+ T cells sorted from blood, collected in a trial of the OX40 agonist ivuxolimab. These receptors came from an adult with an advanced solid tumor such as melanoma, head and neck, liver or kidney cancer.

This sequence joins TRBV4-1 and TRBJ2-1, with unresolved D. Germline assignment: CDR1 MGHRA and CDR2 YSYEKL. The CDR3 spans 14 residues. V was shortened by 3 bases and J by 0 bases, with 6 bases between the two germline ends. The CDR3 region is CASSQGDSYNEQFF. The CDR3 region has the DNA TGCGCCAGCAGCCAGGGTGACTCCTACAATGAGCAGTTCTTC.

In this sample, this clone turned up once. J is TRBJ2-3 and V is TRBV27; D possibly corresponds to TRBD2 (5 bases). The CDR3 has 11 residues. V was clipped by 7 bases and J by 4 bases, with 6 bases between them. Germline loops: CDR1 MNHEY, CDR2 SMNVEV (reference sequence). This CDR3 is CASMEADTQYF. CDR3 coding DNA: TGTGCCAGCATGGAGGCAGATACGCAGTATTTT.

This rearrangement joins TRBV29-1 to TRBJ2-5; the D is unclear. The germline gives CDR1 SQVTM, CDR2 ANQGSEA. V lost 0 bases to trimming and J lost 4 bases, with 15 bases between them. The CDR3 covers 15 residues. The CDR3 nucleotides read TGCAGCGTTGAAGATGGTGACAAGGGCTCAGAGACCCAGTACTTC. Its protein is CSVEDGDKGSETQYF.

The V and J genes are TRBV9 and TRBJ2-7, with TRBD2 matching 8 bases. V lost 0 bases to trimming and J lost 4 bases; unmatched junction nucleotides: 6. Germline V gene sequence: CDR1 SGDLS, CDR2 YYNGEE. The CDR3 is made up of 15 amino acids. As DNA, the CDR3 is TGTGCCAGCAGCGTAGTCCCAGCGGGAGTGTACGAGCAGTACTTC. Protein sequence: CASSVVPAGVYEQYF. The full variable domain, completed using reference TRBV9 and TRBJ2-7, is DSGVTQTPKHLITATGQRVTLRCSPRSGDLSVYWYQQSLDQGLQFLIQYYNGEERAKGNILERFSAQQFPDLHSELNLSSLELGDSALYFCASSVVPAGVYEQYFGPGTRLTVT.

This clone has just one count. The rearrangement links TRBV11-3 to TRBJ2-1; TRBD2 matches 11 bases. The V segment lost 5 bases and the J segment 7 bases; nucleotides outside the gene matches: 4. This CDR3 is built from 14 residues. Germline CDR1 and CDR2: SGHNT and YENEEA. CDR3 sequence (DNA): TGTGCCAGCAGCCTAGCGGGAGGTTTAAATGAGCAGTTCTTC. Its translation: CASSLAGGLNEQFF.

The chain combines TRBV27 with TRBJ2-7; 9 nucleotides line up with TRBD1. The V segment lost 5 bases and the J segment 3 bases; nucleotides outside the gene matches: 8. The germline gives CDR1 MNHEY, CDR2 SMNVEV (reference sequence). The CDR3 has 15 amino acids. CDR3 loop: CASSARQGVFYEQYF. The DNA for the CDR3 is TGTGCCAGCAGTGCCCGACAGGGGGTGTTCTACGAGCAGTACTTC.

J is TRBJ2-1 and V is TRBV29-1; D is ambiguous. CDR1 and CDR2 from the germline V gene are SQVTM and ANQGSEA. The CDR3 length is 13 residues. V was pared by 6 bases and J by 5 bases, with 14 bases between. Here the CDR3 reads CSVYTIKDNEQFF. CDR3 DNA: TGCAGCGTATACACCATCAAGGACAATGAGCAGTTCTTC.

The chain uses TRBV7-9 and TRBJ2-3, with TRBD2 identical over 7 bases. CDR1 is SEHNR and CDR2 is FQNEAQ in the germline V gene (reference sequence). V lost 2 bases and J lost 6; bases outside the gene matches: 8. The CDR3 spans 15 residues. The CDR3 reads CASSLPSSGPDTQYF. For the CDR3, the DNA is TGTGCCAGCAGCTTACCTTCTAGCGGCCCTGATACGCAGTATTTT.

This chain connects TRBV7-6 to TRBJ2-7, with 9 bases identical to TRBD2. V shed 1 base, J shed 5 bases, and the junction held 3 bases outside the gene matches. The CDR3 is 14 residues long. CDR1 and CDR2 (germline): SGHVS, FNYEAQ. The CDR3, as DNA: TGTGCCAGCAGCTTAGAGCGGGGGGCCAACGAGCAGTACTTC. Protein: CASSLERGANEQYF.

The chain combines TRBV6-5 with TRBJ1-2, with no clear D. Germline loops: CDR1 MNHEY, CDR2 SVGAGI. The CDR3 runs to 13 residues. V was shortened by 0 bases and J by 3 bases, with 5 bases between the two germline ends. The CDR3 reads CASSYSRDYGYTF. CDR3 in DNA: TGTGCCAGCAGTTACTCGAGGGACTATGGCTACACCTTC.

The genes are TRBV28 and TRBJ1-2; D gene ambiguous. V was clipped by 6 bases and J by 3 bases, with 11 bases between them. CDR1 is MDHEN and CDR2 is SYDVKM in the germline V gene. The CDR3 contains 13 residues. The CDR3: CASSETEDYGYTF. The CDR3, as DNA: TGTGCCAGCAGCGAGACTGAGGACTATGGCTACACCTTC.

The chain recombines TRBV30 with TRBJ2-5; perhaps D is TRBD1 or TRBD2 (5 bases each). Germline V gives CDR1 GTSNPN, CDR2 SVGIG (reference sequence). V lost 1 base to trimming and J lost 0 bases, with 6 bases between them. CDR3 length equals 13 residues. This chain's CDR3 is CAWSGGHQETQYF. The CDR3 DNA sequence: TGTGCCTGGAGTGGGGGACACCAAGAGACCCAGTACTTC.

The J gene is TRBJ1-5, the V gene TRBV28; D is uncertain. The CDR3 runs 13 residues. Trimming cost V 5 bases and J 6 bases, with 11 bases left between them. CDR1 is MDHEN, CDR2 SYDVKM, per germline. The CDR3 sequence: CASSILGGQPQHF. In DNA, the CDR3 is TGTGCCAGCAGTATCCTTGGCGGTCAGCCCCAGCATTTT.

The chain joins TRBV6-6 to TRBJ2-5; D not certain. V lost 5 bases to trimming and J lost 1 base, with 11 bases between them. CDR3 size: 14 residues. CDR1 and CDR2 from the germline V gene are MNHNY and SVGAGI (reference sequence). Written as DNA, the CDR3 is TGTGCCAGCAGTGTTATACAATTCCAAGAGACCCAGTACTTC. Encoded protein: CASSVIQFQETQYF.

This clone showed up just once. In nucleotides, the CDR3 is TGTGCCAGCAGTTACCTAATGACAGCTTACTACGAGCAGTACTTC. This translates into CASSYLMTAYYEQYF. V is TRBV6-5 and J is TRBJ2-7; perhaps TRBD1 as D (5 bases). The CDR3 is 15 amino acids. Trimming stripped 2 bases from V and 3 bases from J, with 14 bases between. The germline CDR1 and CDR2 sequences are MNHEY and SVGAGI.

The chain joins TRBV4-1 to TRBJ2-7, with 7 bases fitting TRBD1. The CDR3 is 14 amino acids. V dropped 3 bases and J dropped 1; count of bases not matched to a gene: 3. Germline V gives CDR1 MGHRA, CDR2 YSYEKL. CDR3 nucleotides: TGCGCCAGCAGCCAGTCGACAGGGTCCTACGAGCAGTACTTC. Encoded protein: CASSQSTGSYEQYF.

This sequence joins TRBV13 and TRBJ1-2; D not resolved. V lost 2 bases and J lost 8, with 9 bases in between. Germline V gene data show CDR1 as PRHDT and CDR2 as FYEKMQ (reference sequence). The CDR3 is 12 residues long. CDR3 loop: CASSLRRLGYTF. Here the CDR3 DNA reads TGTGCCAGCAGCTTACGGCGGTTAGGCTACACCTTC.

This sequence joins TRBV5-4 and TRBJ1-2, with TRBD1 matching over 8 bases. Germline V gene lookup returns CDR1 SGHNT and CDR2 YYREEE (reference sequence). The CDR3 covers 15 residues. Trimming removed 2 bases from V and 3 bases from J; junction bases left unmatched: 6. The CDR3 nucleotides are TGTGCCAGCAGCTTTCGGACAGGGTTAGACTATGGCTACACCTTC. Translation gives CASSFRTGLDYGYTF.

The chain links TRBV14 to TRBJ2-7; D is perhaps TRBD1 (5 bases). Germline assignment: CDR1 SGHDN and CDR2 FVKESK. The V and J ends lost 3 bases and 0 bases respectively, with 9 bases between them. The CDR3 is 14 amino acids. This CDR3 reads CASSQTVSSYEQYF. The CDR3 DNA reads as TGTGCCAGCAGCCAGACAGTGAGCTCCTACGAGCAGTACTTC.

The V call is TRBV5-4, the J call TRBJ2-7; D unresolved. V lost 0 bases and J lost 2, with 6 bases in between. The CDR3 sequence is 13 residues long. Per the germline V gene, CDR1 is SGHNT and CDR2 is YYREEE (reference sequence). Here the CDR3 reads CASSLERAYEQYF. Here the CDR3 DNA reads TGTGCCAGCAGCTTGGAAAGGGCCTACGAGCAGTACTTC.

The chain carries TRBV27 and TRBJ2-2; D is ambiguous. This CDR3 contains 17 residues. With 2 bases removed from V and 1 base from J, the gap between germline ends came to 14 bases. Germline assignment: CDR1 MNHEY and CDR2 SMNVEV (reference sequence). For the CDR3, the DNA is TGTGCCAGCAGTTTACTTGGTTTGGGCCAGAACACCGGGGAGCTGTTTTTT. It codes for CASSLLGLGQNTGELFF.

The chain couples TRBV5-4 to TRBJ2-7; a possible D gene is TRBD2 (5 bases). The germline V gene has CDR1 SGHNT and CDR2 YYREEE (reference sequence). Trimming shortened V by 2 bases and J by 6 bases, and 12 bases separated the two germline ends. The CDR3 covers 13 residues. The CDR3 loop reads CASSLDLASEQYF. In nucleotides, the CDR3 is TGTGCCAGCAGCTTAGACCTAGCTTCCGAGCAGTACTTC.

The chain joins TRBV19 to TRBJ1-5; maybe TRBD1 (6 bases). CDR3 size: 15 residues. Germline loops: CDR1 LNHDA, CDR2 SQIVND (reference sequence). The V and J ends lost 3 bases and 5 bases respectively, with 14 bases between them. The CDR3 sequence is CASSIVGGPYQPQHF. CDR3 DNA: TGTGCCAGTAGTATTGTGGGGGGCCCTTATCAGCCCCAGCATTTT. Together with reference TRBV19 and TRBJ1-5, the CDR3 gives the full variable domain: DGGITQSPKYLFRKEGQNVTLSCEQNLNHDAMYWYRQDPGQGLRLIYYSQIVNDFQKGDIAEGYSVSREKKESFPLTVTSAQKNPTAFYLCASSIVGGPYQPQHFGDGTRLSIL.

The chain links TRBV7-8 to TRBJ1-5; TRBD1 matches 10 bases. With V trimmed by 1 base and J by 6 bases, 3 bases remained unmatched. Germline CDR1 SGHVS, CDR2 FQNEAQ. This CDR3 spans 15 amino acids. The CDR3: CASSLGQGAVQPQHF. For the CDR3, the DNA is TGTGCCAGCAGCTTAGGACAGGGGGCGGTTCAGCCCCAGCATTTT.

For the CDR3, the DNA is TGTGCCAGCAGTTACGAGGGGGCAACTGAAGCTTTCTTT. It specifies CASSYEGATEAFF. The V call is TRBV6-5, the J call TRBJ1-1; 7 bases map to TRBD1. Germline CDR1 reads MNHEY; CDR2 reads SVGAGI. The V segment lost 2 bases and the J segment 5 bases; nucleotides outside the gene matches: 2. The CDR3 runs to 13 residues.

The chain recombines TRBV6-6 with TRBJ2-7; the D is unclear. Germline assignment: CDR1 MNHNY and CDR2 SVGAGI (reference sequence). Deletions cut 2 bases from V and 3 bases from J, with 8 bases between. The CDR3 is made up of 13 amino acids. CDR3 amino acids: CASSYAQSYEQYF. CDR3 in DNA: TGTGCCAGCAGTTACGCTCAGAGCTACGAGCAGTACTTC.

The chain joins TRBV4-1 to TRBJ1-2, with 8 bases matching TRBD1. The length of the CDR3 is 15 residues. Germline loops: CDR1 MGHRA, CDR2 YSYEKL. Trimming cost V 1 base and J 4 bases; bases outside gene matches: 5. As DNA, the CDR3 is TGCGCCAGCAGCCAAGCCATCGGACAGGGCTATGGCTACACCTTC. It yields the protein CASSQAIGQGYGYTF.

The rearrangement uses TRBV6-1 and TRBJ1-1, with 10 bases matching TRBD1. V shed 11 bases, J shed 5 bases, and the junction held 14 bases outside the gene matches. This CDR3 has 15 residues. Germline CDR1 reads MNHNS; CDR2 reads SASEGT. CDR3: CAGARDRGLRTEAFF. The DNA of the CDR3 is TGTGCCGGGGCCCGGGACAGGGGTTTGAGAACTGAAGCTTTCTTT.